This T cell receptor (beta chain) was profiled in a study of metastatic and nonmetastatic thyroid tumors. Findings and limits, study-wide: Malignant tumors reportedly showed significantly higher TCR beta diversity than benign nodules in both blood and tumor.

Germline CDR1 SQVTM, CDR2 ANQGSEA. There are 11 residues in the CDR3. Trimming stripped 5 bases from V and 8 bases from J, with 11 bases between. Among the patients, none had received any treatment before thyroid surgery. TCRdb called clones again from the PCR reads with MiXCR. Altogether about 23,000 clones are present, roughly a quarter being singletons, with the ten largest covering roughly 5.5%. This clone was seen more than once but under ten times. Antigen unknown. This may be a read error: a much more frequent sequence differs by one nucleotide. This clonotype was obtained from a female donor with papillary thyroid cancer or a benign thyroid nodule (not recorded which). Some clones in this sample may be carry-over from other donors' samples. This chain connects TRBV29-1 to TRBJ2-3; unclear D gene. The material sequenced was tumor tissue. The CDR3 sequence: CSVYGIGTQYF. CDR3 sequence (DNA): TGCAGCGTTTATGGAATTGGTACGCAGTATTTT.